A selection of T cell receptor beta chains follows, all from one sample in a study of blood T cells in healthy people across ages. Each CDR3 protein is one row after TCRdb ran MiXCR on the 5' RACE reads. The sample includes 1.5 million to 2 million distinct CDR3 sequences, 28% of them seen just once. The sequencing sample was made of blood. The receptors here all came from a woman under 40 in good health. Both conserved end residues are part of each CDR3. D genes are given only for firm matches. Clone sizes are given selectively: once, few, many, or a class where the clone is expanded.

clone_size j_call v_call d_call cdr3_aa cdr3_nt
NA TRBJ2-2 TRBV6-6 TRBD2 CASDGSGGTGELFF TGTGCCAGCGATGGTAGCGGGGGCACCGGGGAGCTGTTTTTT
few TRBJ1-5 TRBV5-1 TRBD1 CASSWGTGHGQPQHF TGCGCCAGCAGCTGGGGGACAGGGCATGGGCAGCCCCAGCATTTT
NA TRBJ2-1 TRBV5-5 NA CASSLLWGLNEQFF TGTGCCAGCAGCCTTCTATGGGGCCTGAATGAGCAGTTCTTC
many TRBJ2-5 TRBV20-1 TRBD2 CSARDGTSGQETQYF TGCAGTGCTAGAGATGGGACTAGCGGCCAAGAGACCCAGTACTTC
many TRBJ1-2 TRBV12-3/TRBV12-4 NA CASSLSSNYGYTF TGTGCCAGCAGTTTGTCATCTAACTATGGCTACACCTTC
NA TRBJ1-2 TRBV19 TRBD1 CASSPGQGAHLGGYTF TGTGCCAGTAGCCCCGGACAGGGGGCGCATTTGGGAGGCTACACCTTC
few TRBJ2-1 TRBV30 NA CVWSVQGYEQFF TGTGTCTGGAGTGTACAAGGATACGAGCAGTTCTTC
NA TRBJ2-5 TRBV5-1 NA CASSLLDRETQYF TGCGCCAGCAGCTTGTTGGACCGAGAGACCCAGTACTTC
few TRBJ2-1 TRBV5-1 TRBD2 CASSQTSGRAWVNEQFF TGCGCCAGCAGCCAGACTAGCGGGAGGGCCTGGGTCAATGAGCAGTTCTTC
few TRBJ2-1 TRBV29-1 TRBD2 CSVGAGGPHNEQFF TGCAGCGTTGGGGCGGGGGGCCCCCACAATGAGCAGTTCTTC
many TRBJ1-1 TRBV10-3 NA CAISEIARNTEAFF TGTGCCATCAGTGAGATAGCGAGGAACACTGAAGCTTTCTTT
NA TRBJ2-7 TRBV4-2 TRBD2 CASSQESTSGGPSYGQYF TGTGCCAGCAGCCAAGAGAGTACTAGCGGGGGGCCGTCCTACGGGCAGTACTTC
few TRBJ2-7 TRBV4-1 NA CASSQEGTFSYEQYF TGCGCCAGCAGCCAAGAGGGCACATTCTCCTACGAGCAGTACTTC
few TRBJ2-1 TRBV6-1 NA CASSDADGYNEQFF TGTGCCAGCAGTGACGCGGACGGCTACAATGAGCAGTTCTTC
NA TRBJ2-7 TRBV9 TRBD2 CASRNGRLDRYEQYF TGTGCCAGCCGAAACGGGAGGCTCGACCGCTACGAGCAGTACTTC